The 12 T cell receptor beta chains presented below share a single source sample, sequenced in a study of vaccination and CD4 T cells after COVID-19. Which antigens these TCRs recognize remains unknown. At the Johns Hopkins FTIC core, DNA taken from cultured CD4+ T cells was sequenced by way of the Oncomine TCR Beta short-read assay. MiXCR, run by TCRdb on the PCR reads, gives a single entry per CDR3 protein. The data show 25,000 or so distinct CDR3 sequences, around 67% seen once. Noted treatment: roughly ten-day PBMC culture with coronavirus spike peptide pools or control peptides (ViraFEST assay). The sample was CD4+ T cells from blood, cultured in vitro, taken after SARS-CoV-2 vaccination. The receptors here all came from a human donor who received a COVID-19 vaccine.

The CDR3 sequence: CASSPQGEAYGYTF. CDR3 sequence (DNA): TGTGCCAGCTCACCACAGGGAGAGGCCTATGGCTACACCTTC. The chain uses TRBV18 and TRBJ1-2; D gene unclear. The V gene lost 1 base and the J gene lost 4 bases, with 10 bases spanning the gap. The germline CDR1 and CDR2 sequences are KGHSH and LQKENI. This CDR3 is built from 14 residues.

This clonotype was counted only a few times. The chain carries TRBV20-1 and TRBJ2-7; 7 bases align to TRBD1. The CDR3 has 14 residues. The J segment lost 0 bases and the V segment lost 6 bases, leaving 8 bases of the junction unmatched. The V gene's germline CDR1 is DFQATT and CDR2 SNEGSKA (reference sequence). CDR3 loop: CSASDRESSYEQYF. DNA for the CDR3: TGCAGTGCCTCAGACAGGGAAAGCTCCTACGAGCAGTACTTC.

The J gene is TRBJ1-2, the V gene TRBV11-2; maybe TRBD1 (5 bases). This CDR3 region has 14 residues. Deletions cut 4 bases from V and 5 bases from J, with 14 bases between. Germline V lookup: CDR1 SGHAT, CDR2 FQNNGV. CDR3 in amino acids: CASSSKTGTYGYTF. In DNA form, the CDR3 reads TGTGCCAGCAGCTCCAAAACCGGGACGTATGGCTACACCTTC.

The rearrangement links TRBV20-1 to TRBJ2-5; 12 nucleotides line up with TRBD2. This CDR3 has 16 residues. The germline V gene has CDR1 DFQATT and CDR2 SNEGSKA (reference sequence). V trimming: 0 bases; J trimming: 4 bases; junction bases outside the gene matches: 6. The CDR3 sequence is CSARDASGGVGETQYF. CDR3 bases: TGCAGTGCTAGAGATGCTAGCGGGGGGGTCGGAGAGACCCAGTACTTC.

This clonotype was found once. The chain combines TRBV19 with TRBJ2-5; no clear D. This CDR3 is 11 amino acids long. Germline CDR1 LNHDA, CDR2 SQIVND (reference sequence). The V end lost 7 bases, the J end lost 4 bases, and 7 bases lay between the germline ends. CDR3 amino acids: CASKGVETQYF. CDR3 DNA sequence: TGTGCCAGTAAGGGTGTAGAGACCCAGTACTTC.

With respect to this clonotype: One end of the junction varies from germline; a read error may be responsible. The chain links TRBV6-1 to TRBJ1-3; D gene uncertain. CDR3 length equals 12 residues. Germline assignment: CDR1 MNHNS and CDR2 SASEGT. CDR3 in amino acids: CASSEAGNTIYF. The CDR3 DNA reads TGTGCCAGTAGTGAGGCTGGAAACACCATATATTTT.

This clonotype was observed a handful of times. The chain links TRBV6-1 to TRBJ2-7; 12 nucleotides line up with TRBD1. This CDR3 is built from 14 residues. Germline assignment: CDR1 MNHNS and CDR2 SASEGT. The ends lost 6 bases at V and 4 bases at J; junction bases unmatched: 4. The chain's CDR3 is CASRGDRGRYEQYF. CDR3 sequence (DNA): TGTGCCAGCAGGGGGGACAGGGGGCGGTACGAGCAGTACTTC.

CDR3 residues: CASGRLRNTEAFF. The CDR3 DNA follows: TGTGCCAGCGGCCGACTTAGGAACACTGAAGCTTTCTTT. The chain recombines TRBV7-2 with TRBJ1-1; no reliable D call. CDR1 is SGHTA and CDR2 is FQGNSA in the germline V gene. The CDR3 spans 13 residues. V lost 8 bases and J 1 base, leaving 11 bases between the germline ends.

This clonotype was picked up a small number of times. The V and J genes are TRBV6-1 and TRBJ2-5; D may be TRBD1 or TRBD2 (5 bases each). V dropped 5 bases and J dropped 8 bases, with 15 bases sitting between them. CDR1 MNHNS and CDR2 SASEGT come from the germline V gene. The CDR3 has 13 amino acids. DNA for the CDR3: TGTGCCAGCAGTCCCCGGGCGAGGGGCACCCAGTACTTC. As protein: CASSPRARGTQYF.

The chain recombines TRBV30 with TRBJ2-7, with D tentatively TRBD1 (5 bases). Trimming pared 0 bases from V and 6 bases from J, leaving 9 bases between. The CDR3 covers 12 residues. Germline V gene data show CDR1 as GTSNPN and CDR2 as SVGIG (reference sequence). This CDR3 reads CAWSVGRAEQYF. DNA for the CDR3: TGTGCCTGGAGTGTAGGCAGGGCCGAGCAGTACTTC.

This clonotype has only a few counts. This sequence joins TRBV2 and TRBJ1-1, with D possibly being TRBD1 (5 bases). The CDR3 is 13 residues long. The germline CDR1 and CDR2 sequences are SNHLY and FYNNEI. V was shortened by 2 bases and J by 4 bases, with 8 bases between the two germline ends. The CDR3, as DNA: TGTGCCAGCAGTGAATTGGGGGGCACTGAAGCTTTCTTT. Translating it yields CASSELGGTEAFF.

This clonotype came up a few times. This sequence joins TRBV6-2 or TRBV6-3 and TRBJ1-5; perhaps TRBD1 as D (5 bases). V was pared by 8 bases and J by 0 bases, with 8 bases between. CDR3 length equals 13 residues. Germline V CDR1 and CDR2: MNHEY, SVGEGT. The CDR3 loop reads CASCGGSNQPQHF. CDR3 nucleotides: TGTGCCAGCTGCGGGGGTAGCAATCAGCCCCAGCATTTT.